This T cell receptor beta chain stems from a study of blood T cells in healthy people across ages (dated by TCRdb to 2013 to 2016). Broadly, across the study: In model experiments, template switching captured roughly one uniquely barcoded TCR beta cDNA molecule for every two T cells. The study measured age-related changes in TCR beta repertoire diversity using deep sequencing normalized with unique cDNA molecular identifiers. Using the same blood draw, the study looked at two additional independent replicas of 1 million unique cDNA reads for two donors, one aged 18 to 30 and the other aged 80 or older. To avoid experimental bias, donors of different ages were spread randomly across the sequencing lanes. Donors were grouped into four age groups: young (average approximately 16 years), middle-aged (39), aged (around 60) and long-lived (roughly 80).

Germline trimming: 4 bases from V, 2 bases from J; junction bases outside gene matches: 8. Via the germline V gene (reference sequence), CDR1 is MNHNY and CDR2 SVGAGI. Including cysteine and phenylalanine, the CDR3 has 17 amino acids. The only DNA kept is the CDR3, 51 bases in frame from the first base. Results the study describes overall, beyond this receptor: Because profiling used bulk unsorted PBMCs, naive and antigen-experienced compartments could not be compared conclusively. Compared with the aged group, more naive CD4+ T cells, fewer expanded clones and increased TCR diversity were shown by the long-lived group, suggesting age selection. As age increased, observed TCR beta diversity per million T cells dropped in a roughly linear way, and a significant reduction was already evident by age approximately 40. Because the CMV infection status of the donors was unknown, age-related changes in expanded clonotypes may potentially have been confounded. Total diversity estimates from one million sequenced T cells were considered lower bounds and underestimates. A strong correlation was found between observed TCR beta diversity and the percentage of naive T cells measured by flow cytometry.

Donors were 39 systemically healthy Caucasian individuals from Russia aged roughly 6 to 90 years. Each donor gave roughly 9.5 milliliters of peripheral blood, collected into EDTA-treated Vacutainer tubes. Ficoll-Paque density-gradient centrifugation was used to isolate PBMCs, with at least 6 million obtained per sample. Trizol reagent was used to extract total RNA from the PBMCs, yielding at least 6 micrograms per sample. The percentages of naive CD45RAhigh/CD27high T cells were determined by flow cytometry on a PBMC aliquot from every donor. The protocol used for the library was 5' RACE. The sequencer listed for this sample is Illumina HiSeq 2500. A second PCR of about 7 to 12 cycles was performed with a sample-barcoded 5' primer and a J-beta primer mix. Each TCR beta cDNA molecule received a unique molecular identifier from a template-switch 5' adaptor carrying 12 random nucleotides. Each sample yielded at least 2.5 million CDR3-containing paired-end reads. The Mint cDNA synthesis kit, primed by a TRBC-specific oligonucleotide, was used to synthesize first-strand cDNA from all RNA. After uracil-DNA glycosylase treatment, a first 18-cycle PCR used universal primers M1SS and BC2_uni_R on all cDNA. The paper's processing steps were these. Each sample was normalized by randomly selecting 1 million high-quality reads, each carrying a distinct molecular identifier. Reads sharing molecular identifiers were discarded rather than binned into consensus sequences. MiTCR, set to a Q25 quality threshold and the strictest error-elimination algorithm, was used for CDR3 identification, clonotype clustering and error correction. Lower-bound total TCR beta diversity was estimated with a nonparametric unseen species model using Euler transformation. TCRdb reprocessing: public reads trimmed at Q25 with fastp, clones called with MiXCR, in-frame beta chains kept. Rows are combined by CDR3 protein, so each entry shows the most common genes and DNA. None of the V and J calls come from the authors' own analysis; TCRdb made them. Across this sample there are some 1.5 million distinct CDR3 sequences, with 28% seen only once. 7.7% of the sample is held by the ten biggest clonotypes.

Many counts were recorded for this clonotype. No antigen is known for it. Base-call qualities are not available, and no considerably larger clone is one nucleotide away. The chain was built from TRBV6-6 and TRBJ2-7; 13 bases in the junction line up with TRBD2. The sample consisted of blood. The sequence was obtained from a young woman in good health. The sequence in DNA is TGTGCCAGCAGTTTGGGACTAGCGGGAACCCTAGCCTACGAGCAGTACTTC. It codes for CASSLGLAGTLAYEQYF.